Listed here are 32 T cell receptor beta chains from one sample, sequenced in a study of CD8+ T cells in alopecia areata. Specified treatment: oral pan-JAK inhibitor, 5-10 mg twice daily. After isolation, RNA underwent reverse transcription to generate cDNA as the sequencing template. Profiling relied on immunoSEQ multiplex PCR, and the TCRdb table lists in-frame clones only, not all of them. The sample contains some 100,000 clones, roughly 50% of which appear only once. Sequenced material: CD8+ T cells sorted from blood, taken at week 4, from a patient treated with tofacitinib. The source is a human donor with alopecia areata.

This clone was counted a few times. The V and J genes are TRBV2 and TRBJ1-5, with no clear D. CDR1 and CDR2 from the germline V gene are SNHLY and FYNNEI. The CDR3 is 12 residues long. The V end lost 8 bases, the J end lost 6 bases, and 11 bases lay between the germline ends. CDR3 coding DNA: TGTGCCAGCTCCCCTAGGGCTCAGCCCCAGCATTTT. Translation: CASSPRAQPQHF.

The chain links TRBV25-1 to TRBJ1-2; tentative D call: TRBD1 (5 bases). CDR3 length: 14 amino acids. Germline lookup yields CDR1 MGHDK and CDR2 SYGVNS. V was pared by 6 bases and J by 7 bases, with 18 bases between. The CDR3 region is CASRGAGRTGGYTF. The CDR3 DNA sequence: TGTGCCAGCAGGGGCGCAGGGCGTACCGGTGGCTACACCTTC.

The chain combines TRBV9 with TRBJ2-5; no firm D call. The CDR3 covers 12 residues. With 4 bases removed from V and 4 bases from J, the gap between germline ends came to 8 bases. Germline loops: CDR1 SGDLS, CDR2 YYNGEE. CDR3 in DNA: TGTGCCAGCAGCTCCATAGCAGAGACCCAGTACTTC. Protein sequence: CASSSIAETQYF.

This rearrangement joins TRBV7-9 to TRBJ1-1; no clear D. The CDR3 extends over 12 amino acids. V was shortened by 4 bases and J by 7 bases, with 10 bases between the two germline ends. CDR1 SEHNR and CDR2 FQNEAQ come from the germline V gene (reference sequence). CDR3 residues: CASSSRLGEAFF. The CDR3 coding sequence is TGTGCCAGCAGCTCCCGTTTGGGTGAAGCTTTCTTT.

This clone occurred a few times. This chain links TRBV10-3 with TRBJ2-7; unclear D gene. Trimming left V 7 bases short and J 0 bases short, with 10 bases between. The germline V gene has CDR1 ENHRY and CDR2 SYGVKD. The length of the CDR3 is 13 residues. The chain's CDR3 is CAIMDRSSYEQYF. DNA for the CDR3: TGTGCCATCATGGATCGTTCCTCCTACGAGCAGTACTTC.

The chain links TRBV4-1 to TRBJ2-3, with D maybe TRBD1 (6 bases). This CDR3 comprises 16 residues. Germline V CDR1 and CDR2: MGHRA, YSYEKL. V lost 1 base to trimming and J lost 4 bases, with 15 bases between them. This chain's CDR3 is CASSQGRGRGPDTQYF. The CDR3 DNA is TGCGCCAGCAGCCAAGGCCGTGGCAGGGGCCCAGATACGCAGTATTTT.

The chain links TRBV6-4 to TRBJ2-2; D is uncertain. Deletions cut 0 bases from V and 3 bases from J, with 8 bases between. CDR1 MRHNA and CDR2 SNTAGT come from the germline V gene. This CDR3 spans 15 amino acids. The CDR3 sequence: CASSDSPGHTGELFF. As DNA, the CDR3 is TGTGCCAGCAGTGACTCCCCAGGACACACCGGGGAGCTGTTTTTT.

The V call is TRBV5-6, the J call TRBJ2-1; 7 nucleotides align to TRBD2. CDR1 SGHDT and CDR2 YYEEEE come from the germline V gene. The CDR3 contains 12 residues. Losses at the gene ends were 4 bases for V and 10 bases for J; bases not matched to a gene: 5. CDR3 sequence: CASSAASGEQFF. The CDR3 DNA is TGTGCCAGCAGCGCCGCTAGCGGCGAGCAGTTCTTC.

The rearrangement links TRBV29-1 to TRBJ1-2; 12 positions agree with TRBD1. The CDR3 extends over 14 amino acids. V lost 5 bases to trimming and J lost 8 bases; unmatched junction nucleotides: 9. Per germline, CDR1 SQVTM and CDR2 ANQGSEA. The CDR3 region has the DNA TGCAGCGTTCCCCGGGACAGGGGGCTGGGAGGCTACACCTTC. It translates to CSVPRDRGLGGYTF.

The chain links TRBV28 to TRBJ2-3; TRBD2 aligns across 7 bases. This CDR3 is built from 14 residues. The germline gives CDR1 MDHEN, CDR2 SYDVKM. With V trimmed by 3 bases and J by 2 bases, 2 bases remained unmatched. The CDR3 coding sequence is TGTGCCAGCAGTTTCGGGGGGTCCACAGATACGCAGTATTTT. Encoded protein: CASSFGGSTDTQYF.

V and J are TRBV5-1 and TRBJ1-1; 8 bases map to TRBD1. The junction had 11 bases not matched to a gene; V was cut back by 7 bases and J by 0 bases. The V gene's germline CDR1 is SGHRS and CDR2 YFSETQ. The CDR3 length is 16 residues. The CDR3 loop is CASVVGQGVLNTEAFF. CDR3 bases: TGCGCCAGCGTCGTTGGACAGGGCGTTCTGAACACTGAAGCTTTCTTT.

The chain combines TRBV7-9 with TRBJ2-1, with 7 bases matching TRBD1. The germline V gene has CDR1 SEHNR and CDR2 FQNEAQ (reference sequence). V was pared by 6 bases and J by 7 bases, with 12 bases of the junction left unmatched. The length of the CDR3 is 15 residues. This chain's CDR3 is CASSPDRARGNEQFF. In nucleotides, the CDR3 is TGTGCCAGCAGTCCAGACAGGGCGAGGGGGAATGAGCAGTTCTTC.

This clone turned up a few times. CDR3 residues: CAWSVQSPLHF. The CDR3 nucleotides are TGTGCCTGGAGTGTACAATCTCCCCTCCACTTT. The chain recombines TRBV30 with TRBJ1-6, with D unresolved. Trimming cost V 0 bases and J 13 bases, with 7 bases left between them. The CDR3 is made up of 11 amino acids. The V gene's germline CDR1 is GTSNPN and CDR2 SVGIG (reference sequence).

The chain has TRBV7-9 and TRBJ2-4, with TRBD2 matching 7 bases. V lost 2 bases to trimming and J lost 5 bases; unmatched junction nucleotides: 9. The CDR3 is 16 amino acids. Per the germline V gene, CDR1 is SEHNR and CDR2 is FQNEAQ (reference sequence). For the CDR3, the DNA is TGTGCCAGCAGCTTATTCATCGGACTAGACGAAAACATTCAGTACTTC. Its translation is CASSLFIGLDENIQYF.

V and J are TRBV29-1 and TRBJ2-1; 7 nucleotides align to TRBD1. V dropped 2 bases and J dropped 3; count of bases not matched to a gene: 4. The CDR3 totals 14 residues. Per germline, CDR1 SQVTM and CDR2 ANQGSEA. CDR3 DNA sequence: TGCAGCGTTGAACCCCGGACAGGCTACAATGAGCAGTTCTTC. Amino acids: CSVEPRTGYNEQFF.

V usage is TRBV29-1 and J usage is TRBJ2-1; D is uncertain. Trimming removed 6 bases at V and 3 bases at J, with 6 bases between. The CDR3 is 11 amino acids. Germline V gene lookup returns CDR1 SQVTM and CDR2 ANQGSEA. The CDR3 loop reads CSVDGYNEQFF. CDR3 coding DNA: TGCAGCGTGGACGGCTACAATGAGCAGTTCTTC.

There are a few counts of this clone. The gene calls are TRBV6-1 and TRBJ2-5; D call uncertain. Trimming took 3 bases from V and 5 from J, leaving 13 bases between them. The V gene's germline CDR1 is MNHNS and CDR2 SASEGT. This CDR3 contains 14 residues. CDR3 coding DNA: TGTGCCAGCAGTGATGCTCAATCCTGGGAGACCCAGTACTTC. Translating gives CASSDAQSWETQYF.

This clone was seen a handful of times. The J gene is TRBJ1-2, the V gene TRBV29-1; no reliable D call. With 2 bases removed from V and 5 bases from J, the gap between germline ends came to 12 bases. Looked up from germline, CDR1 is SQVTM and CDR2 is ANQGSEA. The CDR3 runs 13 residues. The CDR3 is CSVERLGWYGYTF. CDR3 DNA: TGCAGCGTTGAAAGGCTGGGGTGGTATGGCTACACCTTC.

This rearrangement joins TRBV29-1 to TRBJ1-2; D is ambiguous. CDR3 length: 9 amino acids. CDR1 is SQVTM, CDR2 ANQGSEA, per germline. Trimming took 3 bases from V and 7 from J, leaving 3 bases between them. DNA of the CDR3: TGCAGCGTTGACGGTGGCTACACCTTC. Protein sequence: CSVDGGYTF.

This clone was seen once. The chain recombines TRBV30 with TRBJ2-2, with D perhaps TRBD1 (5 bases). The CDR3 is 12 residues long. Germline values: CDR1 GTSNPN, CDR2 SVGIG (reference sequence). V was trimmed by 3 bases and J by 6 bases, leaving 8 bases between them. In nucleotides, the CDR3 is TGTGCCTGGAGCTTAGGGGCCGGGGAGCTGTTTTTT. It specifies CAWSLGAGELFF.

This clone was detected only a few times. The genes are TRBV19 and TRBJ1-2, with 8 bases lining up with TRBD1. The J segment lost 4 bases and the V segment lost 7 bases, leaving 5 bases of the junction unmatched. CDR3 length: 13 amino acids. Germline V lookup: CDR1 LNHDA, CDR2 SQIVND (reference sequence). The CDR3 region is CASNSGGPYGYTF. The DNA of the CDR3 is TGTGCCAGTAACTCAGGGGGCCCCTATGGCTACACCTTC.

The chain employs TRBV7-8 and TRBJ2-1; TRBD1 might be the D (5 bases). Trimming stripped 5 bases from V and 9 bases from J, with 11 bases between. The CDR3 is 12 residues long. CDR1 and CDR2 from the germline V gene are SGHVS and FQNEAQ. CDR3: CASSPGNGEQFF. CDR3 nucleotides: TGTGCCAGCAGCCCAGGGAACGGTGAGCAGTTCTTC.

The V call is TRBV30, the J call TRBJ1-5, with no clear D. V was trimmed by 2 bases and J by 2 bases, leaving 10 bases between them. The germline CDR1 and CDR2 sequences are GTSNPN and SVGIG (reference sequence). The CDR3 runs to 14 residues. The CDR3 DNA is TGTGCCTGGAGTCTTGGAGTAGGCAATCAGCCCCAGCATTTT. Translating gives CAWSLGVGNQPQHF.

This clone was found once. This chain uses TRBV5-6 with TRBJ2-3; D could derive from TRBD1 or TRBD2 (7 bases each). The germline V gene encodes CDR1 SGHDT and CDR2 YYEEEE. Between the trimmed V and J ends, which lost 0 bases and 4 bases, there was a span of 15 bases. This CDR3 spans 16 amino acids. CDR3 nucleotides: TGTGCCAGCAGCTTGGGCTCAGGGGGAGGGGCAGATACGCAGTATTTT. This encodes CASSLGSGGGADTQYF.

The chain has TRBV6-1 and TRBJ2-7, with D hard to call. Germline V gene data show CDR1 as MNHNS and CDR2 as SASEGT. V shed 5 bases and J shed 4 bases, with 6 bases lying between them. The CDR3 is 11 residues long. The CDR3 is CASSYAYEQYF. DNA of the CDR3: TGTGCCAGCAGTTATGCGTACGAGCAGTACTTC.

This clone has more than one count but fewer than ten. At one boundary the junction diverges from the germline segment, which might be a read error. The chain joins TRBV27 to TRBJ1-5; 7 bases match TRBD1. The germline V gene encodes CDR1 MNHEY and CDR2 SMNVEV (reference sequence). The CDR3 has 15 residues. The CDR3 DNA is TGTGCCAGCAGTATATCGGGACAGTTCAATCAGCCCCAGCATTTT. As protein: CASSISGQFNQPQHF.

V is TRBV7-2 and J is TRBJ1-1; D not certain. This CDR3 is 13 amino acids long. The V and J ends lost 2 bases and 1 base respectively, with 5 bases between them. The germline V gene has CDR1 SGHTA and CDR2 FQGNSA. The CDR3 sequence is CASSLFPNTEAFF. CDR3 DNA: TGTGCCAGCAGCTTATTCCCGAACACTGAAGCTTTCTTT. Filled out from reference TRBV7-2 and TRBJ1-1, the complete variable domain reads GAGVSQSPSNKVTEKGKDVELRCDPISGHTALYWYRQSLGQGLEFLIYFQGNSAPDKSGLPSDRFSAERTGGSVSTLTIQRTQQEDSAVYLCASSLFPNTEAFFGQGTRLTVV.

The sample holds a few counts of this clone. The J gene is TRBJ2-7, the V gene TRBV13, with a tentative D call TRBD2 (5 bases). This CDR3 is 15 amino acids long. V shed 0 bases and J shed 2 bases, with 11 bases lying between them. The germline CDR1 and CDR2 sequences are PRHDT and FYEKMQ (reference sequence). In nucleotides, the CDR3 is TGTGCCAGCAGCTTAGGGCGGGCGGGTCCCTACGAGCAGTACTTC. Its translation is CASSLGRAGPYEQYF. Filled out from reference TRBV13 and TRBJ2-7, the complete variable domain reads AAGVIQSPRHLIKEKRETATLKCYPIPRHDTVYWYQQGPGQDPQFLISFYEKMQSDKGSIPDRFSAQQFSDYHSELNMSSLELGDSALYFCASSLGRAGPYEQYFGPGTRLTVT.

The genes are TRBV30 and TRBJ2-2; weak D call: TRBD1 (6 bases). The CDR3 has 13 amino acids. Trimming stripped 3 bases from V and 6 bases from J, with 11 bases between. CDR1 is GTSNPN, CDR2 SVGIG, per germline (reference sequence). The CDR3 loop is CAWSPGVAGELFF. The CDR3 nucleotides are TGTGCCTGGAGCCCAGGGGTGGCCGGGGAGCTGTTTTTT.

The chain joins TRBV15 to TRBJ2-5, with TRBD1 as a possible D gene (5 bases). The V and J ends lost 5 bases and 5 bases respectively, with 12 bases between them. The CDR3 has 13 amino acids. CDR1 is LNHNV, CDR2 YYDKDF, per germline (reference sequence). Here the CDR3 reads CATSARVPETQYF. The CDR3 DNA reads as TGTGCCACCAGCGCCAGGGTCCCGGAGACCCAGTACTTC. The variable domain in full, with the rest retrieved from reference TRBV15 and TRBJ2-5, is DAMVIQNPRYQVTQFGKPVTLSCSQTLNHNVMYWYQQKSSQAPKLLFHYYDKDFNNEADTPDNFQSRRPNTSFCFLDIRSPGLGDTAMYLCATSARVPETQYFGPGTRLLVL.

CDR3 nucleotides: TGTGCCAGTAGTATACTCGAGAACACTGAAGCTTTCTTT. This gives the protein CASSILENTEAFF. The rearrangement joins TRBV19 to TRBJ1-1; D ambiguous. The germline V gene has CDR1 LNHDA and CDR2 SQIVND (reference sequence). This CDR3 spans 13 amino acids. V gave up 2 bases and J gave up 1 base, with 5 bases separating them.

The rearrangement links TRBV30 to TRBJ1-5; TRBD1 aligns across 7 bases. With V trimmed by 5 bases and J by 5 bases, 12 bases remained unmatched. Germline CDR1 reads GTSNPN; CDR2 reads SVGIG (reference sequence). The CDR3 loop spans 15 amino acids. CDR3: CAWSEGASHHQPQHF. The CDR3 DNA follows: TGTGCCTGGTCCGAGGGGGCGTCACACCATCAGCCCCAGCATTTT.